This T cell receptor (beta chain) stems from a study of cytomegalovirus exposure and HLA in healthy donors. The PCR used 60 Vbeta and 13 Jbeta primers. Produced via immunoSEQ multiplex PCR; TCRdb's table is partial and in-frame only. The sample comprises roughly 190,000 clones, over 70% of which are singletons, and 2.5% to 4% rests with the top ten. The sample taken for sequencing was PBMCs. The receptor comes from a woman aged 25 to 39 in good health and CMV-seropositive.

The CDR3 loop reads CASSPARDMSEKLFF. The CDR3 region has the DNA TGTGCCAGCAGTCCCGCCCGGGACATGAGTGAAAAACTGTTTTTT. The chain is built from TRBV27 and TRBJ1-4; a weak D match, TRBD1 (6 bases). V was pared by 5 bases and J by 7 bases, with 17 bases between. CDR1 and CDR2 from the germline V gene are MNHEY and SMNVEV (reference sequence). The CDR3 is 15 residues long.